These 18 T cell receptor beta chains were all obtained from the same sample, sequenced in a study of STAT5B mutations in CD4+ large granular lymphocyte leukemia. Only in-frame clones appear in the TCRdb table, and some are missing; sequencing was by immunoSEQ multiplex PCR. The data contain 25,000 to 35,000 clones, around four fifths of them singletons. Sequencing was done on a sample of CD4+ T cells from blood buffy coats. The receptors come from a human donor in good health.

This clone was seen a single time. CDR3 protein: CASRGSQQGSYNEQFF. DNA for the CDR3: TGTGCCAGCAGAGGATCACAACAGGGTTCCTACAATGAGCAGTTCTTC. The chain couples TRBV11-2 to TRBJ2-1, with a possible D match to TRBD1 (6 bases). The CDR3 runs 16 residues. In germline, CDR1 is SGHAT, CDR2 FQNNGV. V was trimmed by 6 bases and J by 1 base, leaving 16 bases between them.

The chain carries TRBV6-5 and TRBJ1-1, with a possible D match to TRBD1 (6 bases). Trimming removed 5 bases from V and 4 bases from J, with 17 bases in between. From germline, CDR1 is MNHEY and CDR2 SVGAGI. CDR3 length: 15 residues. The CDR3 loop is CASSPRGGVVTEAFF. Here the CDR3 DNA reads TGTGCCAGCAGTCCCCGAGGGGGGGTGGTCACTGAAGCTTTCTTT.

The CDR3 DNA reads as TGTGCCAGCAGCCATACTTATGCGACAGGGAAGGATGAAAAACTGTTTTTT. Protein product: CASSHTYATGKDEKLFF. The rearrangement uses TRBV7-9 and TRBJ1-4; 7 nucleotides align to TRBD1. CDR1 and CDR2 from the germline V gene are SEHNR and FQNEAQ (reference sequence). The CDR3 is 17 residues long. V shed 5 bases and J 6 bases; nucleotides not matched to a gene: 15.

Here the CDR3 DNA reads TGTGCCAGCAGCTCGGGCGGGGACACAGATACGCAGTATTTT. It specifies CASSSGGDTDTQYF. The genes are TRBV7-2 and TRBJ2-3, with a possible D match to TRBD2 (6 bases). This CDR3 is built from 14 residues. Germline V CDR1 and CDR2: SGHTA, FQGNSA. The V and J ends lost 4 bases and 2 bases respectively, with 10 bases between them.

The chain joins TRBV14 to TRBJ1-5; D gene ambiguous. Trimming removed 4 bases at V and 3 bases at J, with 10 bases between. This CDR3 has 14 residues. The V gene's germline CDR1 is SGHDN and CDR2 FVKESK. In DNA form, the CDR3 reads TGTGCCAGCAGCCCGGGATCAATCAATCAGCCCCAGCATTTT. Translation: CASSPGSINQPQHF.

The chain has TRBV9 and TRBJ2-2; D perhaps matches TRBD1 (5 bases). V was trimmed by 5 bases and J by 0 bases, leaving 11 bases between them. This CDR3 is 15 amino acids long. Germline CDR1 and CDR2: SGDLS and YYNGEE. For the CDR3, the DNA is TGTGCCAGCAGTATTGCAGGGTCGAACACCGGGGAGCTGTTTTTT. Its translation is CASSIAGSNTGELFF.

The chain combines TRBV19 with TRBJ2-5; D possibly matches TRBD1 or TRBD2 (5 bases each). V lost 3 bases to trimming and J lost 3 bases, with 11 bases between them. The CDR3 length is 14 residues. Germline V gene lookup returns CDR1 LNHDA and CDR2 SQIVND (reference sequence). The DNA for the CDR3 is TGTGCCAGTAGTATTCGGGACGGAAAAGAGACCCAGTACTTC. The encoded protein is CASSIRDGKETQYF.

The chain has TRBV4-3 and TRBJ1-5; D unclear. Trimming took 0 bases from V and 4 from J, leaving 10 bases between them. The length of the CDR3 is 15 residues. Germline V lookup: CDR1 LGHNA, CDR2 YSLEER. As DNA, the CDR3 is TGCGCCAGCAGCCAAGATATAGGAGGAAATCAGCCCCAGCATTTT. This encodes CASSQDIGGNQPQHF.

This clone was seen a few times. This sequence joins TRBV7-6 and TRBJ2-2; no firm D call. The CDR3 spans 14 residues. Germline assignment: CDR1 SGHVS and CDR2 FNYEAQ. V lost 1 base and J 6 bases, leaving 9 bases between the germline ends. The chain's CDR3 is CASSLGVSSGELFF. CDR3 nucleotides: TGTGCCAGCAGCTTAGGGGTTTCATCCGGGGAGCTGTTTTTT.

This clone was seen only a few times. The chain employs TRBV6-6 and TRBJ1-2; no definite D call. The V end was cut by 8 bases, the J end by 2 bases, with 12 bases between. Germline V gene lookup returns CDR1 MNHNY and CDR2 SVGAGI (reference sequence). The CDR3 length is 13 residues. Written as DNA, the CDR3 is TGTGCCAGCGGTGGCAGAGAGAACTATGGCTACACCTTC. It is translated as CASGGRENYGYTF.

V gene TRBV27 combines with J gene TRBJ1-2; 7 positions match TRBD1. Germline V gene lookup returns CDR1 MNHEY and CDR2 SMNVEV (reference sequence). This CDR3 has 13 residues. With V trimmed by 3 bases and J by 5 bases, 3 bases remained unmatched. The CDR3 loop reads CASSFSRGYGYTF. In DNA, the CDR3 is TGTGCCAGCAGTTTCTCCAGGGGGTATGGCTACACCTTC.

This chain uses TRBV5-1 with TRBJ2-3, with D perhaps matching TRBD2 (6 bases). Germline V gives CDR1 SGHRS, CDR2 YFSETQ. Trimming left V 4 bases short and J 8 bases short, with 11 bases between. This CDR3 is 12 amino acids long. The CDR3 DNA is TGCGCCAGCAGCAGGGAAGCGGGTACGCAGTATTTT. Encoded protein: CASSREAGTQYF.

This clone showed up just once. This chain links TRBV6-5 with TRBJ2-3, with 9 bases fitting TRBD2. The trim removed 2 bases at V and 5 bases at J, leaving 5 bases unmatched. The CDR3 loop spans 15 amino acids. Germline values: CDR1 MNHEY, CDR2 SVGAGI. CDR3 in amino acids: CASSYGRGGRDTQYF. CDR3 bases: TGTGCCAGCAGTTACGGGCGGGGGGGCAGAGATACGCAGTATTTT.

This chain joins TRBV11-2 and TRBJ1-4; D is perhaps TRBD1 (5 bases). This CDR3 spans 13 amino acids. Trimming took 0 bases from V and 8 from J, leaving 7 bases between them. Germline V lookup: CDR1 SGHAT, CDR2 FQNNGV. The CDR3 DNA follows: TGTGCCAGCAGCTTAGACGGGGGGGAAAAACTGTTTTTT. This translates into CASSLDGGEKLFF.

V gene TRBV7-2 combines with J gene TRBJ1-5; TRBD1 aligns across 7 bases. V trimming: 6 bases; J trimming: 5 bases; junction bases outside the gene matches: 10. The CDR3 totals 15 residues. Looked up from germline, CDR1 is SGHTA and CDR2 is FQGNSA. DNA for the CDR3: TGTGCCAGCAGTACAGGGGACGGCAGGGATCAGCCCCAGCATTTT. It translates to CASSTGDGRDQPQHF.

This clone was recorded a few times. The genes are TRBV18 and TRBJ1-5; D gene unclear. V lost 3 bases to trimming and J lost 0 bases, with 3 bases between them. The CDR3 is 13 residues long. CDR1 and CDR2 from the germline V gene are KGHSH and LQKENI. This CDR3 is CASSPYSNQPQHF. The CDR3 DNA reads as TGTGCCAGCTCACCGTATAGCAATCAGCCCCAGCATTTT.

The CDR3 loop reads CASSGSRGTEAFF. The CDR3 bases are TGTGCCAGCAGTGGGAGTCGAGGCACTGAAGCTTTCTTT. This rearrangement joins TRBV5-4 to TRBJ1-1; no definite D call. Germline loops: CDR1 SGHNT, CDR2 YYREEE (reference sequence). The CDR3 has 13 residues. The V gene lost 5 bases and the J gene lost 4 bases, with 12 bases spanning the gap.

The chain uses TRBV5-1 and TRBJ1-2; D is perhaps TRBD1 (5 bases). Germline CDR1 is SGHRS and CDR2 is YFSETQ. CDR3 length equals 15 residues. V lost 1 base, J lost 8 bases, and 18 bases lay in between. CDR3 nucleotides: TGCGCCAGCAGCTTGTCCCCTACAGGCTCGGAGGGCTACACCTTC. It yields the protein CASSLSPTGSEGYTF.